This TCR beta chain stems from a study of blood T cell repertoires in COVID-19. TCRdb's copy holds only in-frame clones and misses some; the assay was immunoSEQ multiplex PCR. Here the sample spans 150,000 to 200,000 clones, roughly 77% being singletons. V lost 0 bases, J lost 2 bases, and 3 bases lay in between. The CDR3 extends over 13 amino acids. The clonotype was recovered from a human donor in a cohort sampled during active COVID-19. The sample comprised peripheral blood. J is TRBJ2-3 and V is TRBV12-3 or TRBV12-4; unclear D gene. For the CDR3, the DNA is TGTGCCAGCAGTTTAGCGGCCACAGATACGCAGTATTTT. Its translation: CASSLAATDTQYF.